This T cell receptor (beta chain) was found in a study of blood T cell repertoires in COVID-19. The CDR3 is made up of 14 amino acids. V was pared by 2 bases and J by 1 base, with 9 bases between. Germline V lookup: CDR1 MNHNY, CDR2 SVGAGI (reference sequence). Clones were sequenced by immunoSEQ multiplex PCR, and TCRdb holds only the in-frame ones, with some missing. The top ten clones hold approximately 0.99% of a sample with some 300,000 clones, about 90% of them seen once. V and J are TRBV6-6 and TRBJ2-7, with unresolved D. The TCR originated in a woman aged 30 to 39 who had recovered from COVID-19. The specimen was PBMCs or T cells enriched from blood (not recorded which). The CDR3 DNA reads TGTGCCAGCAGTTACGTGGGCAATTCCTACGAGCAGTACTTC. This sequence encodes CASSYVGNSYEQYF.